This TCR beta chain was captured by sequencing in a study of cytomegalovirus exposure and HLA in healthy donors. General study findings and limits: Reported findings show TCR beta sequences accurately forecast HLA-A and HLA-B alleles in most subjects.

Germline CDR1 SGDLS, CDR2 YYNGEE. Trimming removed 3 bases at V and 0 bases at J, with 14 bases between. The CDR3 has 16 amino acids. PCR used 60 Vbeta primers and 13 Jbeta primers. TCRdb's copy holds only in-frame clones and misses some; the assay was immunoSEQ multiplex PCR. The sample contains about 150,000 clones, roughly 78% of which appear only once. Points on this clone: No antigen is known for it.

The receptor was isolated from a man aged 45 to 65 in good health and CMV-seropositive. Material: PBMCs. The rearrangement uses TRBV9 and TRBJ2-3; tentatively, D is TRBD2 (7 bases). This chain's CDR3 is CASSGGGAGSTDTQYF. The CDR3 region has the DNA TGTGCCAGCAGCGGAGGGGGGGCTGGGAGCACAGATACGCAGTATTTT. Combining the CDR3 with reference TRBV9 and TRBJ2-3 gives the whole variable domain DSGVTQTPKHLITATGQRVTLRCSPRSGDLSVYWYQQSLDQGLQFLIQYYNGEERAKGNILERFSAQQFPDLHSELNLSSLELGDSALYFCASSGGGAGSTDTQYFGPGTRLTVL.